The text below deals with one T cell receptor beta chain. This CDR3 is built from 14 residues. Germline V gives CDR1 SGHTA, CDR2 FQGNSA. V was shortened by 4 bases and J by 6 bases, with 13 bases between the two germline ends. The data belong to a study of shared clonotypes between healthy human individuals. Assay: immunoSEQ multiplex PCR; the TCRdb copy retains only in-frame clones and omits some. This sample has about 980,000 clones; 70% to 85% occur once, and the top ten carry about 1.5%. This chain joins TRBV7-2 and TRBJ1-5, with D perhaps matching TRBD1 (5 bases). The specimen sequenced was memory CD4+ T cells sorted from blood. Subset defined: CD45RA-negative fraction. This receptor was obtained from a man between 18 and 35 years old in good health. The CDR3 loop reads CASSSGLTGQPQHF. The CDR3 coding sequence is TGTGCCAGCAGCTCAGGACTAACAGGTCAGCCCCAGCATTTT.